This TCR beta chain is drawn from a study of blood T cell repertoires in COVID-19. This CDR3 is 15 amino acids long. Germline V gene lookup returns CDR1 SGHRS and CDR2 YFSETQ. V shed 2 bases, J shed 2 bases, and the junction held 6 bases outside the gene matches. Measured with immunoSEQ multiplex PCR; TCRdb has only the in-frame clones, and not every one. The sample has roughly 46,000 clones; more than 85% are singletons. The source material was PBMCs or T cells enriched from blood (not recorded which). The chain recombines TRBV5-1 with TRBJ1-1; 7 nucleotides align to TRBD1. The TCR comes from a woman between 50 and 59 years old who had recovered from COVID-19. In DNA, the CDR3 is TGCGCCAGCAGCTTTGAGGGGGCGCGCAACACTGAAGCTTTCTTT. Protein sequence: CASSFEGARNTEAFF.